Described below is a single T cell receptor (beta chain) sequence and its context. TCRdb passed the RT-PCR reads through MiXCR, listing each CDR3 protein once. The table lists about 150,000 distinct CDR3 sequences, about 40% of them singletons. The V gene lost 8 bases and the J gene lost 4 bases, with 11 bases spanning the gap. The CDR3 totals 11 residues. Germline lookup yields CDR1 GTSNPN and CDR2 SVGIG (reference sequence). This entry is derived from a study of patients and donors after allogeneic stem cell transplantation. The sequenced sample consisted of blood, either unsorted or a sorted T cell fraction (not recorded which). The clonotype was recovered from a human donor who was either an allogeneic HSCT recipient or a stem cell or donor lymphocyte infusion donor (not recorded which). It is not recorded whose cells these are; they may come from a transplant donor. This chain uses TRBV30 with TRBJ1-1; D is uncertain. For the CDR3, the DNA is TGTGCCAGTCCGTGGACCACTGAAGCTTTCTTT. This encodes CASPWTTEAFF.